This TCR beta chain appears in the sequencing data of a study of T cells in Graves' hyperthyroidism and ophthalmopathy. Study as a whole: Blood from the periphery was taken at initial diagnosis, before any treatment.

Study observations and caveats: Blood shared most expanded thyroid clonotypes above 0.001.

Every diagnosis used clinical symptoms, serum thyroxine and TRAb, thyroid ultrasound and orbital computed tomography. This CDR3 is 11 amino acids long. Trimming cost V 1 base and J 11 bases, with 8 bases left between them. Germline V CDR1 and CDR2: LGHDT, YNNKEL (reference sequence). This clonotype was counted ten times or more. Its antigen is unidentified. TCR beta CDR3 regions were amplified from RNA transcripts. HTBI primers were employed in a first-round RT-PCR of the TCR CDR3. A single record per CDR3 protein comes from TCRdb applying MiXCR to the multiplex PCR reads. The sample holds about 530,000 distinct CDR3 sequences, 15% to 20% seen once.

V and J are TRBV3-1 and TRBJ1-1; unclear D gene. The TCR comes from a woman under 30 with Graves' ophthalmopathy. The sample was blood. The CDR3 protein is CASSQGPQAFF. The CDR3 bases are TGTGCCAGCAGCCAAGGTCCTCAGGCTTTCTTT.